A selection of T cell receptor beta chains follows, all from one sample in a study of control samples from healthy donors and cancer patients. The repertoire was sequenced with immunoSEQ multiplex PCR; TCRdb's copy has only in-frame clones and lacks some. The sample contains a few hundred thousand clones, 90% of which appear only once. The sequencing input was PBMCs. The receptors originated from a man between 40 and 49 years old with head and neck cancer. The CDR3 runs from the conserved cysteine through the conserved F or W. Fields, in order: clone size, D gene, V gene, J gene, CDR3 protein, CDR3 DNA. A D gene is named only where the DNA matches it firmly. The size field is filled for only some rows; it gives once, few, many or a size class.

abundance: -; d_gene: -; v_gene: TRBV11-3; j_gene: TRBJ2-2; CDR3aa: CASSPEGSANTGELFF; CDR3nt: TGTGCCAGCAGCCCCGAGGGCAGCGCGAACACCGGGGAGCTGTTTTTT
abundance: -; d_gene: -; v_gene: TRBV18; j_gene: TRBJ2-2; CDR3aa: CASSPLTGRGTSNTGELFF; CDR3nt: TGTGCCAGCTCACCACTGACGGGCAGGGGAACATCGAACACCGGGGAGCTGTTTTTT
abundance: -; d_gene: TRBD1; v_gene: TRBV19; j_gene: TRBJ2-5; CDR3aa: CATGTGDLETQYF; CDR3nt: TGTGCAACCGGGACAGGGGACCTAGAGACCCAGTACTTC
abundance: -; d_gene: TRBD1; v_gene: TRBV9; j_gene: TRBJ1-2; CDR3aa: CASSVAGTDLYGYTF; CDR3nt: TGTGCCAGCAGCGTAGCTGGGACAGACCTTTATGGCTACACCTTC
abundance: -; d_gene: -; v_gene: TRBV24-1; j_gene: TRBJ1-5; CDR3aa: CATSEGRQPQHF; CDR3nt: TGTGCCACCAGTGAGGGGCGTCAGCCCCAGCATTTT
abundance: -; d_gene: -; v_gene: TRBV19; j_gene: TRBJ1-5; CDR3aa: CASTQVYSNQPQHF; CDR3nt: TGTGCCAGTACGCAGGTTTATAGCAATCAGCCCCAGCATTTT
abundance: few; d_gene: TRBD2; v_gene: TRBV3-1/TRBV3-2; j_gene: TRBJ2-5; CDR3aa: CASSQESGGLLKETQYF; CDR3nt: TGTGCCAGCAGCCAAGAATCCGGGGGACTACTGAAAGAGACCCAGTACTTC
abundance: -; d_gene: TRBD2; v_gene: TRBV6-4; j_gene: TRBJ2-7; CDR3aa: CASSDPPLADHPYEQYF; CDR3nt: TGTGCCAGCAGTGACCCTCCACTAGCGGACCACCCCTACGAGCAGTACTTC
abundance: -; d_gene: TRBD1; v_gene: TRBV28; j_gene: TRBJ1-5; CDR3aa: CASSTPGQGLIQPQHF; CDR3nt: TGTGCCAGCAGTACCCCGGGACAGGGACTAATTCAGCCCCAGCATTTT
abundance: once; d_gene: TRBD2; v_gene: TRBV5-1; j_gene: TRBJ2-1; CDR3aa: CASSDPGLAGDEQFF; CDR3nt: TGCGCCAGCAGCGATCCGGGACTAGCGGGAGATGAGCAGTTCTTC
abundance: -; d_gene: -; v_gene: TRBV28; j_gene: TRBJ2-7; CDR3aa: CASSPPLGTYEQYF; CDR3nt: TGTGCCAGCAGTCCCCCCCTCGGTACCTACGAGCAGTACTTC
abundance: -; d_gene: -; v_gene: TRBV19; j_gene: TRBJ2-2; CDR3aa: CASSALGRELFF; CDR3nt: TGTGCCAGTAGTGCCTTAGGCCGGGAGCTGTTTTTT
abundance: -; d_gene: TRBD1; v_gene: TRBV3-1/TRBV3-2; j_gene: TRBJ2-7; CDR3aa: CASSRDRGRGQQYF; CDR3nt: TGTGCCAGCAGCCGGGACAGGGGACGCGGCCAGCAGTACTTC
abundance: -; d_gene: -; v_gene: TRBV9; j_gene: TRBJ2-3; CDR3aa: CASSAQLVADTQYF; CDR3nt: TGTGCCAGCAGCGCCCAACTAGTCGCAGATACGCAGTATTTT
abundance: -; d_gene: -; v_gene: TRBV29-1; j_gene: TRBJ1-2; CDR3aa: CSVEEDSFNYGYTF; CDR3nt: TGCAGCGTTGAAGAGGACAGCTTTAACTATGGCTACACCTTC
abundance: -; d_gene: -; v_gene: TRBV28; j_gene: TRBJ2-7; CDR3aa: CASRLQGDEQYF; CDR3nt: TGTGCCAGCAGACTACAGGGTGACGAGCAGTACTTC
abundance: -; d_gene: TRBD1; v_gene: TRBV5-6; j_gene: TRBJ2-7; CDR3aa: CASSPGQQLKQYF; CDR3nt: TGTGCCAGCAGCCCGGGACAGCAACTCAAGCAGTACTTC
abundance: -; d_gene: TRBD2; v_gene: TRBV11-3; j_gene: TRBJ2-5; CDR3aa: CASSPGTSGETQYF; CDR3nt: TGTGCCAGCAGCCCCGGGACTAGCGGTGAGACCCAGTACTTC
abundance: -; d_gene: TRBD1; v_gene: TRBV3-1/TRBV3-2; j_gene: TRBJ2-1; CDR3aa: CASTYRDRLYNEQFF; CDR3nt: TGTGCCAGCACGTACCGGGACAGGCTATACAATGAGCAGTTCTTC
abundance: -; d_gene: TRBD1; v_gene: TRBV10-3; j_gene: TRBJ2-7; CDR3aa: CASRDRGYEQYF; CDR3nt: TGTGCCAGTCGGGACAGAGGCTACGAGCAGTACTTC
abundance: -; d_gene: TRBD2; v_gene: TRBV5-1; j_gene: TRBJ2-3; CDR3aa: CASSTLLAGGRTDTQYF; CDR3nt: TGCGCCAGCAGCACCCTACTAGCGGGAGGGCGGACAGATACGCAGTATTTT
abundance: -; d_gene: -; v_gene: TRBV27; j_gene: TRBJ2-3; CDR3aa: CASSLGPSVTDTQYF; CDR3nt: TGTGCCAGCAGTTTAGGTCCTAGCGTGACAGATACGCAGTATTTT
abundance: few; d_gene: -; v_gene: TRBV5-6; j_gene: TRBJ2-3; CDR3aa: CASSLGARGGTDTQYF; CDR3nt: TGTGCCAGCAGCTTGGGGGCCAGGGGCGGCACAGATACGCAGTATTTT
abundance: few; d_gene: -; v_gene: TRBV6-5; j_gene: TRBJ1-2; CDR3aa: CASSYSETRTSAGYTF; CDR3nt: TGTGCCAGCAGTTACTCAGAAACCAGGACCTCCGCTGGCTACACCTTC
abundance: -; d_gene: -; v_gene: TRBV30; j_gene: TRBJ1-2; CDR3aa: CAWSVVGVGYTF; CDR3nt: TGTGCCTGGAGTGTGGTCGGGGTGGGCTACACCTTC
abundance: -; d_gene: TRBD1; v_gene: TRBV27; j_gene: TRBJ2-4; CDR3aa: CASSLTGIAKNIQYF; CDR3nt: TGTGCCAGCAGTTTGACAGGGATAGCCAAAAACATTCAGTACTTC
abundance: once; d_gene: TRBD2; v_gene: TRBV4-3; j_gene: TRBJ2-5; CDR3aa: CASSQGTSGGAGETQYF; CDR3nt: TGCGCCAGCAGCCAAGGGACTAGCGGGGGGGCGGGGGAGACCCAGTACTTC
abundance: -; d_gene: TRBD1; v_gene: TRBV3-1/TRBV3-2; j_gene: TRBJ1-2; CDR3aa: CASSLAGQGFGGYTF; CDR3nt: TGTGCCAGCAGCCTCGCAGGACAGGGGTTCGGCGGCTACACCTTC
abundance: few; d_gene: -; v_gene: TRBV4-1; j_gene: TRBJ1-3; CDR3aa: CASSPLRDLSSGNTIYF; CDR3nt: TGCGCCAGCAGCCCCCTCAGGGACTTGTCGTCTGGAAACACCATATATTTT
abundance: -; d_gene: TRBD1; v_gene: TRBV12-5; j_gene: TRBJ1-1; CDR3aa: CASGLRSGGGTEAFF; CDR3nt: TGTGCTAGTGGTTTACGATCAGGGGGCGGCACTGAAGCTTTCTTT
abundance: -; d_gene: -; v_gene: TRBV7-8; j_gene: TRBJ1-2; CDR3aa: CASSLVGGPYGYTF; CDR3nt: TGTGCCAGCAGCTTAGTCGGGGGACCCTATGGCTACACCTTC
abundance: -; d_gene: -; v_gene: TRBV28; j_gene: TRBJ1-5; CDR3aa: CASSFGNQPQHF; CDR3nt: TGTGCCAGCAGTTTCGGCAATCAGCCCCAGCATTTT
abundance: -; d_gene: TRBD1; v_gene: TRBV7-2; j_gene: TRBJ1-5; CDR3aa: CASSIQGALQPQHF; CDR3nt: TGTGCCAGCAGCATACAGGGGGCCCTTCAGCCCCAGCATTTT
abundance: few; d_gene: -; v_gene: TRBV11-2; j_gene: TRBJ2-5; CDR3aa: CASSLAETQYF; CDR3nt: TGTGCCAGCAGCTTAGCAGAGACCCAGTACTTC
abundance: -; d_gene: TRBD1; v_gene: TRBV2; j_gene: TRBJ2-2; CDR3aa: CASTSGGHLDPNTGELFF; CDR3nt: TGTGCCAGCACCTCAGGGGGACATCTAGACCCGAACACCGGGGAGCTGTTTTTT
abundance: few; d_gene: -; v_gene: TRBV10-3; j_gene: TRBJ2-1; CDR3aa: CAISELGGRYNEQFF; CDR3nt: TGTGCCATCAGTGAGCTTGGCGGACGCTACAATGAGCAGTTCTTC
abundance: -; d_gene: -; v_gene: TRBV25-1; j_gene: TRBJ1-1; CDR3aa: CASSKTGTNIEAFF; CDR3nt: TGTGCCAGCAGTAAAACAGGGACGAACATTGAAGCTTTCTTT
abundance: -; d_gene: TRBD1; v_gene: TRBV3-1/TRBV3-2; j_gene: TRBJ1-2; CDR3aa: CASSPGTDYNYGYTF; CDR3nt: TGTGCCAGCAGCCCCGGGACAGATTATAACTATGGCTACACCTTC
abundance: -; d_gene: TRBD1; v_gene: TRBV15; j_gene: TRBJ1-2; CDR3aa: CATSRDRGVSYGYTF; CDR3nt: TGTGCCACCAGCAGGGACAGGGGTGTCTCCTATGGCTACACCTTC
abundance: -; d_gene: -; v_gene: TRBV18; j_gene: TRBJ1-1; CDR3aa: CASSLGGTGNTEAFF; CDR3nt: TGTGCCAGCTCACTAGGAGGGACGGGGAACACTGAAGCTTTCTTT
abundance: -; d_gene: -; v_gene: TRBV6-1; j_gene: TRBJ1-1; CDR3aa: CASSEPFRKANTEAFF; CDR3nt: TGTGCCAGCAGTGAACCCTTTAGGAAAGCGAACACTGAAGCTTTCTTT
abundance: -; d_gene: -; v_gene: TRBV29-1; j_gene: TRBJ2-1; CDR3aa: CSVDGQTSSYNEQFF; CDR3nt: TGCAGCGTTGATGGGCAGACGAGCTCCTACAATGAGCAGTTCTTC
abundance: -; d_gene: TRBD1; v_gene: TRBV4-3; j_gene: TRBJ1-1; CDR3aa: CASSQDTGQPASNTEAFF; CDR3nt: TGCGCCAGCAGCCAAGATACGGGACAGCCAGCATCGAACACTGAAGCTTTCTTT